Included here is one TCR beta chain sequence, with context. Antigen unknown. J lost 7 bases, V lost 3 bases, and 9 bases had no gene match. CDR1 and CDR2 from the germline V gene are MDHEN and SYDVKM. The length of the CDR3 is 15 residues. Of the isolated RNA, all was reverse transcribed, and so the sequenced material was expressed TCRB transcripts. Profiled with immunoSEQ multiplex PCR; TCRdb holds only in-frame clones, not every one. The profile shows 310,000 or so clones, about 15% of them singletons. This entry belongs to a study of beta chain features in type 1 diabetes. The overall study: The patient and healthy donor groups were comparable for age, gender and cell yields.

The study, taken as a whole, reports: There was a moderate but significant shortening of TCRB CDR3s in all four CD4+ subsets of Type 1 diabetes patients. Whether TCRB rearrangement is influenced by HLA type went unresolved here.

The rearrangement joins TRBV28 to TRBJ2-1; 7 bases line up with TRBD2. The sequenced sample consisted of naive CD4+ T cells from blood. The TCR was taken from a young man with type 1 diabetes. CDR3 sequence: CASSFGGSKWNEQFF. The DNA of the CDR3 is TGTGCCAGCAGTTTCGGCGGGAGTAAATGGAATGAGCAGTTCTTC.